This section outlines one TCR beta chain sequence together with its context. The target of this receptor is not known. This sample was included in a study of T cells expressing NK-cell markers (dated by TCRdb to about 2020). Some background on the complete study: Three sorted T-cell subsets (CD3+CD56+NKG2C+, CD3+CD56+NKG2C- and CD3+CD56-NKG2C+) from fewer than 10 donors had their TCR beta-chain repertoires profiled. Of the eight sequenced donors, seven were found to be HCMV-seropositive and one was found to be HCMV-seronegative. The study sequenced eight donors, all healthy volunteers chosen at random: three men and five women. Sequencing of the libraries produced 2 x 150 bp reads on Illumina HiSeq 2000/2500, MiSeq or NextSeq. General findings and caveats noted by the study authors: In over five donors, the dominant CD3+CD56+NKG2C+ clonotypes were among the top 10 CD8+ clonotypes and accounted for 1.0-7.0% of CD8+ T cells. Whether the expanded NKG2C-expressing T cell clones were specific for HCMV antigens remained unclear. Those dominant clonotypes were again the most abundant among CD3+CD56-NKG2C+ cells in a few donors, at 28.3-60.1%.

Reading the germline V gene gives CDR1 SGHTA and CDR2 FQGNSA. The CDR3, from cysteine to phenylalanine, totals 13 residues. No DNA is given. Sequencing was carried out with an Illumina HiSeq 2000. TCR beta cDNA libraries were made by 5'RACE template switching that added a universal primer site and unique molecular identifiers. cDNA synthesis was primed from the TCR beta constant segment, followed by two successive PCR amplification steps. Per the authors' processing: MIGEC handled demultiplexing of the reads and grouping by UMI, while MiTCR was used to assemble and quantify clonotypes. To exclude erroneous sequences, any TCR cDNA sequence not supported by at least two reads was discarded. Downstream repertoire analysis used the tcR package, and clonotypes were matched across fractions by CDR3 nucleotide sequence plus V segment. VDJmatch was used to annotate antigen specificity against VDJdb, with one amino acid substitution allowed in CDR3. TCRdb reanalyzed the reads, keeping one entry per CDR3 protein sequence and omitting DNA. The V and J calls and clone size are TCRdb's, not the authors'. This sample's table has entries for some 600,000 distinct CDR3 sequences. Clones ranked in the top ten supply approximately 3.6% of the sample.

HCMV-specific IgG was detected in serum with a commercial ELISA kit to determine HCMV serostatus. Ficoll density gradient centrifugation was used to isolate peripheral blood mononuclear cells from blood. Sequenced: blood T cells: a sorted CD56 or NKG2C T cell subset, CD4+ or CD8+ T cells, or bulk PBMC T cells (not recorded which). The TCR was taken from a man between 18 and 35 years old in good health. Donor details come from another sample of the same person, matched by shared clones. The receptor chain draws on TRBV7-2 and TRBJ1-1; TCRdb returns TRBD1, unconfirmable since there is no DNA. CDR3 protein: CASSTGDGAEAFF.